One and the same sample provided the 10 T cell receptor beta chains below, sequenced in a study of blood T cell repertoires in COVID-19. The assay was immunoSEQ multiplex PCR, and TCRdb's table has in-frame clones only and misses some. The sample has fewer than 80,000 clones, 90% seen once. The specimen sequenced was peripheral blood. The receptors were gathered from a man in his fifties with acute or convalescent COVID-19.

This chain links TRBV6-5 with TRBJ2-5; possibly TRBD2 for D (6 bases). Looked up from germline, CDR1 is MNHEY and CDR2 is SVGAGI. With 8 bases removed from V and 5 bases from J, the gap between germline ends came to 21 bases. The CDR3 extends over 15 amino acids. The CDR3 region is CASFGFQRGRETQYF. CDR3 coding DNA: TGTGCCAGCTTTGGTTTTCAGAGAGGGAGGGAGACCCAGTACTTC.

V and J are TRBV18 and TRBJ2-1, with TRBD1 identical over 7 bases. V lost 8 bases to trimming and J lost 2 bases; unmatched junction nucleotides: 9. Germline V gene sequence: CDR1 KGHSH, CDR2 LQKENI. The CDR3 consists of 15 residues. The CDR3 reads CASRGRDRTYNEQFF. CDR3 DNA sequence: TGTGCCAGCCGAGGCCGGGACAGAACCTACAATGAGCAGTTCTTC.

The rearrangement links TRBV3-1 (or the pseudogene TRBV3-2) to TRBJ2-1; 11 positions match TRBD1. V gave up 6 bases and J gave up 7 bases; unmatched junction bases: 11. The CDR3 runs 16 residues. Germline V gene data show CDR1 as LGHDT and CDR2 as YNNKEL (reference sequence). CDR3 protein: CASSYESGTGGNEQFF. CDR3 DNA sequence: TGTGCCAGCAGTTACGAATCCGGGACAGGGGGGAATGAGCAGTTCTTC.

The chain joins TRBV19 to TRBJ2-2, with 8 nucleotides matching TRBD1. CDR3 length: 16 amino acids. Germline CDR1 LNHDA, CDR2 SQIVND (reference sequence). V lost 5 bases, J lost 2 bases, and 7 bases stayed unmatched. The CDR3 DNA reads TGTGCCAGTAGTCTCGTCAGGGGGCGAAACACCGGGGAGCTGTTTTTT. It translates to CASSLVRGRNTGELFF.

The chain has TRBV25-1 and TRBJ1-2; no clear D. The V gene lost 1 base and the J gene lost 4 bases, with 10 bases spanning the gap. CDR3 length: 14 amino acids. CDR1 and CDR2 (germline): MGHDK, SYGVNS. The CDR3 protein is CASSEFEGIYGYTF. The DNA of the CDR3 is TGTGCCAGCAGTGAATTTGAGGGAATCTATGGCTACACCTTC.

The V call is TRBV19, the J call TRBJ2-1; TRBD1 agrees at 7 bases. Per germline, CDR1 LNHDA and CDR2 SQIVND (reference sequence). The ends lost 7 bases at V and 6 bases at J; junction bases unmatched: 15. The CDR3 sequence is 16 residues long. The CDR3 bases are TGTGCCAGTATGCAGACAGGGCCCGCCGGCATCAATGAGCAGTTCTTC. Amino acids: CASMQTGPAGINEQFF. The full variable domain, completed using reference TRBV19 and TRBJ2-1, is DGGITQSPKYLFRKEGQNVTLSCEQNLNHDAMYWYRQDPGQGLRLIYYSQIVNDFQKGDIAEGYSVSREKKESFPLTVTSAQKNPTAFYLCASMQTGPAGINEQFFGPGTRLTVL.

The chain recombines TRBV6-5 with TRBJ2-5, with TRBD2 matching 8 bases. The germline V gene encodes CDR1 MNHEY and CDR2 SVGAGI. The ends lost 7 bases at V and 1 base at J; junction bases unmatched: 5. This CDR3 is built from 14 residues. The CDR3 bases are TGTGCCAGCAACCCCGCGGGGGGCCAAGAGACCCAGTACTTC. Amino acid sequence: CASNPAGGQETQYF.

This clone was observed a single time. The chain joins TRBV6-5 to TRBJ1-4; D is ambiguous. CDR3 length: 12 residues. Per germline, CDR1 MNHEY and CDR2 SVGAGI. The germline V and J ends were trimmed by 6 bases and 5 bases, with 7 bases remaining between them. CDR3 in amino acids: CASSSRNEKLFF. The DNA for the CDR3 is TGTGCCAGCAGCTCCCGGAATGAAAAACTGTTTTTT.

The V call is TRBV5-1, the J call TRBJ2-7; D is unclear. Germline V gene lookup returns CDR1 SGHRS and CDR2 YFSETQ. V gave up 1 base and J gave up 1 base, with 12 bases separating them. The CDR3 consists of 15 residues. For the CDR3, the DNA is TGCGCCAGCAGCTTGTCCCCCCCGTCTTCCTACGAGCAGTACTTC. This encodes CASSLSPPSSYEQYF.

Turning to this clone: The same CDR3 arises from other DNA sequences in this sample as well. This chain links TRBV7-9 with TRBJ2-7; D not certain. V shed 6 bases and J shed 2 bases, with 8 bases lying between them. The V gene's germline CDR1 is SEHNR and CDR2 FQNEAQ (reference sequence). The CDR3 runs 12 residues. CDR3 sequence reads: CASSLTTYEQYF. For the CDR3, the DNA is TGTGCCAGCAGTCTTACTACCTACGAGCAGTACTTC.